Reported below is one TCR beta chain. The sample originates from a study of T cells in Graves' hyperthyroidism and ophthalmopathy. Amplification yielded TCR beta CDR3 regions, with RNA transcripts as the source. The HTBI primer set drove a first-round RT-PCR of the TCR CDR3. TCRdb recomputed calls from the multiplex PCR reads with MiXCR, one row per CDR3 protein. The sample gives under 550,000 distinct CDR3 sequences, 15% to 20% of which show up once; approximately 48% is in the top ten. This CDR3 is 13 amino acids long. The germline V gene has CDR1 LGHNT and CDR2 FRNRAP. V lost 4 bases and J 6 bases, leaving 10 bases between the germline ends.

The J gene is TRBJ2-1, the V gene TRBV12-5; TRBD2 is a possible D gene (5 bases). The TCR originated in a man aged 40-49 years with Graves' ophthalmopathy. The source material was blood. This chain's CDR3 is CASGSSGLNEQFF. In nucleotides, the CDR3 is TGTGCTAGTGGTTCCTCTGGACTCAATGAGCAGTTCTTC.